The 10 T cell receptor beta chains below come from one sample, sequenced in a study of CD8+ T cells in alopecia areata. The sequencing template was cDNA reverse transcribed from extracted RNA. Here immunoSEQ multiplex PCR was the method, and the copy in TCRdb shows in-frame clones only, minus some. The sample contains 170,000 or so clones, roughly three fifths of which appear only once. Treatment specified: oral pan-JAK inhibitor, 5-10 mg twice daily. This specimen consisted of CD8+ T cells sorted from blood, obtained at week 24, from a patient treated with tofacitinib. All receptors come from a human donor with alopecia areata.

The rearrangement links TRBV2 to TRBJ1-5; 7 bases match TRBD1. The germline V gene has CDR1 SNHLY and CDR2 FYNNEI. Trimming took 4 bases from V and 3 from J; bases not matched to a gene: 6. CDR3 length: 15 amino acids. The CDR3 region has the DNA TGTGCCAGCAGTGCCCAGGGACAGCTCAATCAGCCCCAGCATTTT. Its translation: CASSAQGQLNQPQHF.

The chain uses TRBV7-7 and TRBJ2-1, with 8 bases matching TRBD2. The V gene end was trimmed by 0 bases and the J gene end by 9 bases; junction bases not matched to a gene: 1. The CDR3 totals 13 residues. In germline, CDR1 is SSHAT, CDR2 FNYEAQ (reference sequence). The CDR3 loop is CASSLAREGEQFF. DNA of the CDR3: TGTGCCAGCAGCTTAGCCCGGGAGGGTGAGCAGTTCTTC.

The chain recombines TRBV4-1 with TRBJ1-1, with D unresolved. Per germline, CDR1 MGHRA and CDR2 YSYEKL. The CDR3 is made up of 16 amino acids. V lost 4 bases to trimming and J lost 6 bases, with 21 bases between them. Here the CDR3 DNA reads TGCGCCAGCAGCCCTAGAGGTAGGAACCAGCCTTCTGAAGCTTTCTTT. This translates into CASSPRGRNQPSEAFF.

This clone was seen many times. Other DNA sequences in the sample encode the same CDR3. This rearrangement joins TRBV7-9 to TRBJ2-5; 8 bases line up with TRBD1. The CDR3 runs to 16 residues. Looked up from germline, CDR1 is SEHNR and CDR2 is FQNEAQ (reference sequence). V trimming: 5 bases; J trimming: 0 bases; junction bases outside the gene matches: 8. The CDR3 sequence is CASSTQRTGNQETQYF. The DNA for the CDR3 is TGTGCCAGCAGCACTCAAAGGACAGGGAACCAAGAGACCCAGTACTTC.

The gene calls are TRBV5-1 and TRBJ2-1; the D gene is possibly TRBD1 (5 bases). The CDR3 loop spans 13 amino acids. From germline, CDR1 is SGHRS and CDR2 YFSETQ. V gave up 2 bases and J gave up 9 bases, with 12 bases separating them. For the CDR3, the DNA is TGCGCCAGCAGCTTTCAGGGATATAGTGAGCAGTTCTTC. It yields the protein CASSFQGYSEQFF.

This clone occurred a few times. CDR3 amino acids: CALQDRGSVNQPQHF. The CDR3 DNA reads as TGTGCCTTACAAGACAGGGGATCGGTCAATCAGCCCCAGCATTTT. The chain has TRBV30 and TRBJ1-5, with TRBD1 matching 8 bases. With V trimmed by 7 bases and J by 3 bases, 11 bases remained unmatched. The germline V gene encodes CDR1 GTSNPN and CDR2 SVGIG (reference sequence). The CDR3 has 15 amino acids.

This chain uses TRBV2 with TRBJ1-3; tentatively, D is TRBD1 (6 bases). Germline V gives CDR1 SNHLY, CDR2 FYNNEI. Trimming took off 6 bases at V and 4 bases at J, with 16 bases between the two ends. The CDR3 sequence is 15 residues long. CDR3 in DNA: TGTGCCAGCAGGGAGGACAGCATGGCCGGAAACACCATATATTTT. It translates to CASREDSMAGNTIYF.

The chain carries TRBV5-6 and TRBJ1-5; D remains ambiguous. This CDR3 spans 14 amino acids. Germline CDR1 is SGHDT and CDR2 is YYEEEE. Trimming removed 4 bases at V and 4 bases at J, with 12 bases between. The chain's CDR3 is CASSPWVGNQPQHF. In nucleotides, the CDR3 is TGTGCCAGCAGCCCTTGGGTGGGGAATCAGCCCCAGCATTTT.

There are a few counts of this clone. The sample holds other DNA sequences that translate to the same CDR3. CDR3 sequence (DNA): TGCGCCAGCAGCTTGGGGGACTACGAGCAGTACTTC. It encodes CASSLGDYEQYF. The V and J genes are TRBV5-1 and TRBJ2-7; D is uncertain. Looked up from germline, CDR1 is SGHRS and CDR2 is YFSETQ. The CDR3 is 12 amino acids. Trimming removed 0 bases at V and 3 bases at J, with 4 bases between.

There are a few counts of this clone. The CDR3 reads CASSEGDRYGYTF. CDR3 in DNA: TGTGCCAGCAGTGAAGGGGACCGCTATGGCTACACCTTC. V usage is TRBV2 and J usage is TRBJ1-2, with D possibly matching TRBD1 (5 bases). Trimming pared 1 base from V and 4 bases from J, leaving 7 bases between. Germline CDR1 reads SNHLY; CDR2 reads FYNNEI. CDR3 length: 13 residues.